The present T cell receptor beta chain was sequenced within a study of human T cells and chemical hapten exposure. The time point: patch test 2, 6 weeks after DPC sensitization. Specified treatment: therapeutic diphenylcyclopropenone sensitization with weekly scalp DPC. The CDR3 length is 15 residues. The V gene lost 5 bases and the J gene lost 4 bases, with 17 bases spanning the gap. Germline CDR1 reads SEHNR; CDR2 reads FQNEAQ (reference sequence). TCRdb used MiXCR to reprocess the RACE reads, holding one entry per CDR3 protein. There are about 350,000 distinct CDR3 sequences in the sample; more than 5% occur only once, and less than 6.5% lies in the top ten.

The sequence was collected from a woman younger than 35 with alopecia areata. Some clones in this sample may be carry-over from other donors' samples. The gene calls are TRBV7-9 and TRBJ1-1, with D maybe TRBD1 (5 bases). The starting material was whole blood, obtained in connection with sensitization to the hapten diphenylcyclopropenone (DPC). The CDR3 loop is CASSPAQAGGTEAFF. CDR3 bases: TGTGCCAGCAGCCCCGCACAGGCCGGGGGCACTGAAGCTTTCTTT. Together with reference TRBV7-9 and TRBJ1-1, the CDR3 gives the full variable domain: DTGVSQNPRHKITKRGQNVTFRCDPISEHNRLYWYRQTLGQGPEFLTYFQNEAQLEKSRLLSDRFSAERPKGSFSTLEIQRTEQGDSAMYLCASSPAQAGGTEAFFGQGTRLTVV.